This entry features one TCR beta chain sequence. The source of the sample is a study of CD8 T cells in Susac syndrome. V lost 6 bases to trimming and J lost 4 bases, with 10 bases between them. Germline CDR1 SQVTM, CDR2 ANQGSEA. CDR3 size: 12 residues. Reverse transcription of about 0.5 to 1 ug RNA used random hexamers. Via MiXCR, TCRdb re-called the immunoSEQ multiplex PCR reads, giving one row per CDR3 protein. The sample lists about 180,000 distinct CDR3 sequences; approximately 94% were seen once. Material: CD4+ T cells from PBMCs. This chain joins TRBV29-1 and TRBJ1-5; the D is unclear. This TCR was recovered from a human donor with multiple sclerosis. CDR3 nucleotide sequence: TGCAGCGTGGGATCCGGGAATCAGCCCCAGCATTTT. It codes for CSVGSGNQPQHF. Filled out from reference TRBV29-1 and TRBJ1-5, the complete variable domain reads SAVISQKPSRDICQRGTSLTIQCQVDSQVTMMFWYRQQPGQSLTLIATANQGSEATYESGFVIDKFPISRPNLTFSTLTVSNMSPEDSSIYLCSVGSGNQPQHFGDGTRLSIL.